Included here is one T cell receptor (beta chain) sequence, with context. V was clipped by 1 base and J by 4 bases, with 11 bases between them. CDR3 length: 15 residues. Germline loops: CDR1 SNHLY, CDR2 FYNNEI. These data are taken from a study of blood T cell repertoires in COVID-19. Study-wide context: Sites across the United States, Italy and Spain contributed samples from acute and convalescent COVID-19. PBMCs, B-cell-depleted T cells, or T cells provided the cDNA or gDNA that made up the material.

Authors' methods: Amplified reference gene primers provided the basis for estimating nucleated cell counts. The protocol was immunoSEQ multiplex PCR, while the TCRdb copy is restricted to in-frame clones and leaves out a portion. That table supplies the V and J calls and clone size; D and trimming were determined from the DNA. The sample has 150,000 to 200,000 clones; 70% to 85% are singletons. This clonotype was obtained from a middle-aged man who had recovered from COVID-19. Material for sequencing was peripheral blood. The V call is TRBV2, the J call TRBJ2-1, with D possibly being TRBD1 (5 bases). As DNA, the CDR3 is TGTGCCAGCAGTGAAGGTCCGACAGCATACAATGAGCAGTTCTTC. Amino acid sequence: CASSEGPTAYNEQFF.